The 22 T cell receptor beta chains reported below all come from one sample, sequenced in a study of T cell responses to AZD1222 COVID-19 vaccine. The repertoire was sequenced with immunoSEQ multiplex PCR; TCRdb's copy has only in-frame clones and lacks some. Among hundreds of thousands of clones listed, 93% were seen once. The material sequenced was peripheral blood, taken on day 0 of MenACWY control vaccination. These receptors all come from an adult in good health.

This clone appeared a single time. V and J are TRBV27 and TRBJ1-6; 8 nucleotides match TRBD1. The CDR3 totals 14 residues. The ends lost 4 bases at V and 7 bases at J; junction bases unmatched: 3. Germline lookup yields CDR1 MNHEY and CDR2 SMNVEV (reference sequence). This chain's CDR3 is CASSSGTGNSPLHF. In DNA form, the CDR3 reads TGTGCCAGCAGTTCCGGGACAGGCAATTCACCCCTCCACTTT.

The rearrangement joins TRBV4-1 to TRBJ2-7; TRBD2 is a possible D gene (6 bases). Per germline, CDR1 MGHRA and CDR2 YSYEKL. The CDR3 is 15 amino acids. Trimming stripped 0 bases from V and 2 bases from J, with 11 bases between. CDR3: CASSQDLRETYEQYF. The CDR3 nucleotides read TGCGCCAGCAGCCAAGATCTTCGGGAGACCTACGAGCAGTACTTC.

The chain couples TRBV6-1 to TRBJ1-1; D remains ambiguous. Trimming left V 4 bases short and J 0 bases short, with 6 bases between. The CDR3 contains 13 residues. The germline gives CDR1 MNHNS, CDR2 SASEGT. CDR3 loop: CASSAIVNTEAFF. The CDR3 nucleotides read TGTGCCAGCAGTGCGATAGTGAACACTGAAGCTTTCTTT.

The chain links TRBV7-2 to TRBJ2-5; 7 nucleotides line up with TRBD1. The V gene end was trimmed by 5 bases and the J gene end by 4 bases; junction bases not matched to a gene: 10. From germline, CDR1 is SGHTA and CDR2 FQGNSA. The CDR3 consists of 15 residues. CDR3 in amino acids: CASSPRQGPRETQYF. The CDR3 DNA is TGTGCCAGCAGCCCTAGACAGGGTCCGAGAGAGACCCAGTACTTC.

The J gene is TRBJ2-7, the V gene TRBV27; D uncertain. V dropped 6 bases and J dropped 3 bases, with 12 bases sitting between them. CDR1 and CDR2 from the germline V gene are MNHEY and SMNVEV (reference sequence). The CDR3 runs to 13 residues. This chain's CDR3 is CASRTWNGYEQYF. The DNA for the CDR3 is TGTGCCAGCAGGACCTGGAACGGCTACGAGCAGTACTTC.

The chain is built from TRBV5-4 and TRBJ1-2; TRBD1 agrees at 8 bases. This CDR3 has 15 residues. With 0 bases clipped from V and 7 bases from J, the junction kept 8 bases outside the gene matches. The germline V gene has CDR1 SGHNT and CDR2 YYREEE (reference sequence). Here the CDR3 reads CASSLGDRPSAGYTF. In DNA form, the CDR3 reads TGTGCCAGCAGCTTGGGGGACAGGCCGTCTGCTGGCTACACCTTC.

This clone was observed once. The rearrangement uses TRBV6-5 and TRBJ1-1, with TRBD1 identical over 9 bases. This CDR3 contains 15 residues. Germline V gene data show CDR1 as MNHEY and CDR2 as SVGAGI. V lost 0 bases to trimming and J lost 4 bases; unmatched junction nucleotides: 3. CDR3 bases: TGTGCCAGCAGTTACTCGGGACAGGGATTCACTGAAGCTTTCTTT. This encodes CASSYSGQGFTEAFF.

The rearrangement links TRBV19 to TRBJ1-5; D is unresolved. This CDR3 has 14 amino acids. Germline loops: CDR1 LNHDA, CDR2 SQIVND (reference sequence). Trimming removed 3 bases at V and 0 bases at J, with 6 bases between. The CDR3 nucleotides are TGTGCCAGTAGTATGCGCAATAGCAATCAGCCCCAGCATTTT. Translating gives CASSMRNSNQPQHF.

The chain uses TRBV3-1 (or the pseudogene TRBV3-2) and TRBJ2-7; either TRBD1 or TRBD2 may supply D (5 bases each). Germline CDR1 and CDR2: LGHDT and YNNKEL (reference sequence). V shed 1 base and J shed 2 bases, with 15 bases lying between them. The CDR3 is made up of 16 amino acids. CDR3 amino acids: CASSQGVRDGPYEQYF. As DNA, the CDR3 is TGTGCCAGCAGCCAAGGGGTTCGGGACGGTCCCTACGAGCAGTACTTC.

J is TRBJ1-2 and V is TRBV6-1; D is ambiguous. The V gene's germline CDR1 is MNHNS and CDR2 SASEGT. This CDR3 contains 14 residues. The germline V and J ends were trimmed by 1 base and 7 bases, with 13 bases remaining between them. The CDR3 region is CASSEGPGRSGYTF. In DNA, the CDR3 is TGTGCCAGCAGTGAAGGGCCGGGGAGGAGTGGCTACACCTTC.

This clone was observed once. The CDR3: CASRRDISYGYTF. The CDR3 DNA is TGTGCCAGCAGACGCGACATTTCCTATGGCTACACCTTC. V and J are TRBV2 and TRBJ1-2; D is undetermined. Germline V gene lookup returns CDR1 SNHLY and CDR2 FYNNEI. Trimming removed 6 bases at V and 4 bases at J, with 12 bases between. The CDR3 is made up of 13 amino acids.

The CDR3: CASSLRRGGMYEQFF. The DNA of the CDR3 is TGTGCCAGCAGCCTCAGGCGGGGGGGCATGTATGAGCAGTTCTTC. The chain links TRBV11-2 to TRBJ2-1, with 9 bases identical to TRBD2. Germline V gene lookup returns CDR1 SGHAT and CDR2 FQNNGV. Germline trimming cut 5 bases from V and 8 bases from J; bases unmatched to any gene: 10. This CDR3 comprises 15 residues.

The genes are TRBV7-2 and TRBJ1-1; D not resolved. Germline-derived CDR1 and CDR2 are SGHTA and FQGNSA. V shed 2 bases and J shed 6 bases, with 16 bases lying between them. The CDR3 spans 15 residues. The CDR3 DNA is TGTGCCAGCAGCTTATTAGCAGTTCCGGGAGCTGAAGCTTTCTTT. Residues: CASSLLAVPGAEAFF.

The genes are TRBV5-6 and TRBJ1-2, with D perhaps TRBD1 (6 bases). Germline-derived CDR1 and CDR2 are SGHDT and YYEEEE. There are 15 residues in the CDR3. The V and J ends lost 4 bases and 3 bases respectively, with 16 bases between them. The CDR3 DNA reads TGTGCCAGCAGCGGGGGGTCACAGGGCTACTATGGCTACACCTTC. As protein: CASSGGSQGYYGYTF.

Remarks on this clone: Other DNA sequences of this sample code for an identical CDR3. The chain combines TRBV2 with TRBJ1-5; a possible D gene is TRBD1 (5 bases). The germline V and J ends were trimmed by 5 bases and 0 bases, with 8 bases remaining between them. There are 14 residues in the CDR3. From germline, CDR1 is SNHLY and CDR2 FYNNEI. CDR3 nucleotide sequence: TGTGCCAGCAGTCAGGGTAATAGCAATCAGCCCCAGCATTTT. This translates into CASSQGNSNQPQHF.

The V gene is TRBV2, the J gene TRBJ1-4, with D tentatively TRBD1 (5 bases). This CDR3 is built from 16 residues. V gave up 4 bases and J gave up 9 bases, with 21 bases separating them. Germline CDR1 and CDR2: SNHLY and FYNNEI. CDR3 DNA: TGTGCCAGCAGTGCCTTTGAACCCTCGGGGCATAAAAAACTGTTTTTT. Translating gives CASSAFEPSGHKKLFF.

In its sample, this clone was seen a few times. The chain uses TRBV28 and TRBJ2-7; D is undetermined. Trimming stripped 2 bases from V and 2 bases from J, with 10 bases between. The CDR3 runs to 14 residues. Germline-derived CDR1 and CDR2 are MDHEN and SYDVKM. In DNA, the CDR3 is TGTGCCAGCAGTTTAAGGTTCGAAACCTACGAGCAGTACTTC. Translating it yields CASSLRFETYEQYF.

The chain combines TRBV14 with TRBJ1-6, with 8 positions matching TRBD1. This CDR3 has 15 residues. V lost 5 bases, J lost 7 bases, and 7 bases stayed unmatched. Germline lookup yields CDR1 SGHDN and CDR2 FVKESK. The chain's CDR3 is CASSTLDRGNSPLHF. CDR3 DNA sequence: TGTGCCAGCAGCACACTTGACAGGGGAAATTCACCCCTCCACTTT.

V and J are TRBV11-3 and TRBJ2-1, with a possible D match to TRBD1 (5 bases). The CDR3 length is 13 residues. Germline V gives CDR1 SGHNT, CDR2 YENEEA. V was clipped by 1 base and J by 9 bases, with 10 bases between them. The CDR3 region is CASSLGGAGEQFF. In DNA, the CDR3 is TGTGCCAGCAGCTTAGGTGGGGCCGGTGAGCAGTTCTTC.

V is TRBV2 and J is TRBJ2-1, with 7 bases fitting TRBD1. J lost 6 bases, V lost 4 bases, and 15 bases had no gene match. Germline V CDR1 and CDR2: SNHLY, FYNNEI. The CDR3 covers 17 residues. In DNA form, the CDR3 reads TGTGCCAGCAGTGCAACTTTGACAGGGCAGAATTCCAATGAGCAGTTCTTC. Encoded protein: CASSATLTGQNSNEQFF.

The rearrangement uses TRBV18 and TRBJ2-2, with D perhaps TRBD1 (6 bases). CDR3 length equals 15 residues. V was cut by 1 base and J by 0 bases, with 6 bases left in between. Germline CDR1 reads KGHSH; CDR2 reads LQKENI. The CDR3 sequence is CASSPRQANTGELFF. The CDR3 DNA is TGTGCCAGCTCACCACGACAGGCGAACACCGGGGAGCTGTTTTTT. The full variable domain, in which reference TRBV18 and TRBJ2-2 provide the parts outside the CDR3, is NAGVMQNPRHLVRRRGQEARLRCSPMKGHSHVYWYRQLPEEGLKFMVYLQKENIIDESGMPKERFSAEFPKEGPSILRIQQVVRGDSAAYFCASSPRQANTGELFFGEGSRLTVL.

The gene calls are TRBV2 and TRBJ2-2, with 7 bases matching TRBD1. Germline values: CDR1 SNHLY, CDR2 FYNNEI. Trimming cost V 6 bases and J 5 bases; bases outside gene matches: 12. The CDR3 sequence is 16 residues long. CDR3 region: CASRASTGAGTGELFF. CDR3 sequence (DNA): TGTGCCAGCAGGGCCTCTACAGGGGCTGGTACCGGGGAGCTGTTTTTT.